The clone carrying this T cell receptor (beta chain) showed up just a few times. The antigen is unknown. This specimen comes from a study of cytomegalovirus exposure and HLA in healthy donors. Study-wide findings and caveats: Sequencing likely produced, as an artifact, a cluster of highly shared sequence variants.

The primer mix had 60 Vbeta and 13 Jbeta primers. Measured with immunoSEQ multiplex PCR; TCRdb has only the in-frame clones, and not every one. The table lists tens of thousands of clones, around three quarters of them singletons, with 0.55% to 0.65% in the top ten. V lost 3 bases and J lost 3, with 14 bases in between. The CDR3 runs 15 residues. Germline loops: CDR1 SNHLY, CDR2 FYNNEI. The TCR was taken from a man aged 30 to 45 in good health and CMV-seronegative. V usage is TRBV2 and J usage is TRBJ1-1, with TRBD1 as a possible D gene (5 bases). Source material: PBMCs. This chain's CDR3 is CASSDLRRGDTEAFF. DNA for the CDR3: TGTGCCAGCAGTGATCTGAGGAGGGGCGACACTGAAGCTTTCTTT.